Below are 7 T cell receptor beta chains sequenced from a single sample in a study of early T cells in non-severe SARS-CoV-2 infection. In TCRdb, the 5' RACE reads were re-called with MiXCR into one record per CDR3 protein. The data contain approximately 110,000 distinct CDR3 sequences, under 15% of them seen just once; the ten biggest clones take up 20% to 25%. The source material was whole blood. The receptors derive from an adult who was a healthcare worker with PCR-confirmed SARS-CoV-2 infection or an uninfected control (not recorded which).

The chain is built from TRBV10-3 and TRBJ1-1; possible D gene TRBD1, 5 bases. The CDR3 runs 13 residues. V dropped 7 bases and J dropped 5 bases, with 14 bases sitting between them. CDR1 ENHRY and CDR2 SYGVKD come from the germline V gene. CDR3 sequence reads: CAITGTLNTEAFF. The CDR3 DNA reads TGTGCCATCACCGGGACCCTTAATACTGAAGCTTTCTTT.

This clonotype has more than one count but fewer than ten. The V call is TRBV7-9, the J call TRBJ2-5; D uncertain. Per germline, CDR1 SEHNR and CDR2 FQNEAQ (reference sequence). This CDR3 has 16 amino acids. V shed 1 base and J shed 0 bases, with 12 bases lying between them. CDR3 sequence reads: CASSLEPAGYQETQYF. The CDR3 DNA sequence: TGTGCCAGCAGCTTAGAACCAGCAGGTTACCAAGAGACCCAGTACTTC.

This clonotype showed up just a few times. The genes are TRBV5-1 and TRBJ2-3; tentative D call: TRBD2 (6 bases). Germline CDR1 reads SGHRS; CDR2 reads YFSETQ. The CDR3 totals 15 residues. Deletions cut 4 bases from V and 0 bases from J, with 12 bases between. This CDR3 is CASSTARDSTDTQYF. DNA for the CDR3: TGCGCCAGCAGCACTGCGCGGGATAGCACAGATACGCAGTATTTT. The variable domain in full, with the rest retrieved from reference TRBV5-1 and TRBJ2-3, is KAGVTQTPRYLIKTRGQQVTLSCSPISGHRSVSWYQQTPGQGLQFLFEYFSETQRNKGNFPGRFSGRQFSNSRSEMNVSTLELGDSALYLCASSTARDSTDTQYFGPGTRLTVL.

This chain connects TRBV12-3 or TRBV12-4 to TRBJ2-2; D may be TRBD2 (6 bases). Trimming removed 4 bases from V and 6 bases from J, with 18 bases in between. The CDR3 extends over 16 amino acids. Here the CDR3 DNA reads TGTGCCAGCAGTTCTCCCTCGCGGGGTCCCGCCGGGGAGCTGTTTTTT. Its translation is CASSSPSRGPAGELFF.

This clonotype was found a few times. The chain joins TRBV6-2 or TRBV6-3 to TRBJ2-7, with D hard to call. The CDR3 sequence is 15 residues long. Germline values: CDR1 MNHEY, CDR2 SVGEGT. Trimming removed 1 base at V and 0 bases at J, with 10 bases between. The CDR3 spells CASSYYPQFSYEQYF. In DNA form, the CDR3 reads TGTGCCAGCAGTTACTATCCACAGTTCTCCTACGAGCAGTACTTC.

V usage is TRBV2 and J usage is TRBJ1-1; weak D call: TRBD1 (6 bases). V was clipped by 7 bases and J by 3 bases, with 27 bases between them. The CDR3 is 18 residues long. Germline CDR1 is SNHLY and CDR2 is FYNNEI. The CDR3 loop reads CASTRSTLHGGGYTEAFF. CDR3 DNA sequence: TGTGCCAGCACCCGATCCACATTACATGGGGGCGGGTACACTGAAGCTTTCTTT.

The V and J genes are TRBV9 and TRBJ1-1; 9 bases match TRBD1. Trimming took 3 bases from V and 4 from J; bases not matched to a gene: 7. The CDR3 contains 15 residues. Germline V CDR1 and CDR2: SGDLS, YYNGEE. CDR3 in DNA: TGTGCCAGCAGCGCGATGGGACAGGGCGGCACTGAAGCTTTCTTT. As protein: CASSAMGQGGTEAFF.